Presented here are 5 T cell receptor beta chains from one specimen sequenced in a study of control samples from healthy donors and cancer patients (dated by TCRdb to 2019 to 2021). Library prep was done by the immunoSEQ multiplex PCR assay. Sourced from immuneACCESS, this table was stored by TCRdb with only in-frame sequences that have V and J called. A share of the clones is absent; for the studies checked, an unresolved V gene accounts for under half, and the remainder has no known explanation. In all, the sample holds around 100,000 clones, and about nine tenths of those were seen once. The leading ten clones occupy around 3% of the sample. Sequenced material: blood. The receptors derive from a human donor in good health. The donor label of this sample is uncertain.

This chain connects TRBV29-1 to TRBJ2-5, with TRBD1 identical over 7 bases. CDR3 length equals 11 residues. V was pared by 7 bases and J by 5 bases, with 4 bases of the junction left unmatched. Germline CDR1 reads SQVTM; CDR2 reads ANQGSEA. The CDR3 loop is CSGNRGETQYF. As DNA, the CDR3 is TGCAGCGGTAACAGGGGCGAGACCCAGTACTTC.

The rearrangement joins TRBV7-2 to TRBJ1-2; TRBD1 is a possible D gene (5 bases). Germline V gene sequence: CDR1 SGHTA, CDR2 FQGNSA. Trimming pared 1 base from V and 0 bases from J, leaving 12 bases between. This CDR3 region has 16 residues. The CDR3 here is CASSLVRDPSNYGYTF. CDR3 DNA sequence: TGTGCCAGCAGCTTAGTCCGGGACCCCTCTAACTATGGCTACACCTTC.

The J gene is TRBJ1-5, the V gene TRBV21-1. TRBV21-1 is flagged as a pseudogene. The CDR3 extends over 11 amino acids. The CDR3 sequence is CASSPRQPQHF. The CDR3 coding sequence is TGTGCCAGCAGCCCTAGACAGCCCCAGCATTTT.

The CDR3 DNA sequence: TGTGCCAGCAGAGGACAGGGGGCTGGGGATTGGGCCCTCCACTTT. Residues: CASRGQGAGDWALHF. The V and J genes are TRBV6-5 and TRBJ1-6; TRBD1 matches at 11 bases. J was trimmed by 14 bases and V by 6 bases; bases with no gene match: 12. Germline CDR1 is MNHEY and CDR2 is SVGAGI. The CDR3 runs to 15 residues.

The rearrangement links TRBV5-5 to TRBJ2-3; TRBD1 aligns across 11 bases. J gave up 7 bases and V 0 bases, and 10 bases lay outside the gene matches. This CDR3 comprises 17 residues. Germline CDR1 is SGHKS and CDR2 is YYEKEE (reference sequence). The DNA of the CDR3 is TGTGCCAGCAGCTTGGTTTTCGGACAGGGGGCGGCTCATACGCAGTATTTT. This encodes CASSLVFGQGAAHTQYF.